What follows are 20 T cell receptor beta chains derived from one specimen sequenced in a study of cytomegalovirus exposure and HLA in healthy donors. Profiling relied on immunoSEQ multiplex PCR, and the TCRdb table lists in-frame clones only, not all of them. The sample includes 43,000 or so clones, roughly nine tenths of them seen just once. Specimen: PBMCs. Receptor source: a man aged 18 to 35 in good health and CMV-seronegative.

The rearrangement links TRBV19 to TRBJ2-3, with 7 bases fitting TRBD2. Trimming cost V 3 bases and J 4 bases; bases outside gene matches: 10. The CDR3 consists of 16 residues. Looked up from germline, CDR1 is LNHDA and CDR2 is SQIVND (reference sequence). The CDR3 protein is CASSISRTRVPDTQYF. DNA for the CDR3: TGTGCCAGTAGTATCTCCAGGACTAGGGTCCCAGATACGCAGTATTTT.

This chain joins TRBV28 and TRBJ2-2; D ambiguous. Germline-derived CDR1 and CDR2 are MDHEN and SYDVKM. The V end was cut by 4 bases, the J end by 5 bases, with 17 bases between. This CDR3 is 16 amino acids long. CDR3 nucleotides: TGTGCCAGCAGTTCGAGAACCCCTAGTGGTACCGGGGAGCTGTTTTTT. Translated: CASSSRTPSGTGELFF. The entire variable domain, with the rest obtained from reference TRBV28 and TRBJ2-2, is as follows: DVKVTQSSRYLVKRTGEKVFLECVQDMDHENMFWYRQDPGLGLRLIYFSYDVKMKEKGDIPEGYSVSREKKERFSLILESASTNQTSMYLCASSSRTPSGTGELFFGEGSRLTVL.

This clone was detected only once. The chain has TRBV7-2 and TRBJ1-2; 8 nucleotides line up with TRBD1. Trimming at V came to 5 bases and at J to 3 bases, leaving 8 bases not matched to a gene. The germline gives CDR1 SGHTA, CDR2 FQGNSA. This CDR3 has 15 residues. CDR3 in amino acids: CASSKRETGDYGYTF. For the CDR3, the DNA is TGTGCCAGCAGCAAGCGCGAGACAGGGGACTATGGCTACACCTTC. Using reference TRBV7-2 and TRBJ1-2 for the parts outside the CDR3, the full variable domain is GAGVSQSPSNKVTEKGKDVELRCDPISGHTALYWYRQSLGQGLEFLIYFQGNSAPDKSGLPSDRFSAERTGGSVSTLTIQRTQQEDSAVYLCASSKRETGDYGYTFGSGTRLTVV.

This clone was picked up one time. DNA of the CDR3: TGCGCCAGCAGCGAAGGGTTACAGGGGGCAGGCAATCAGCCCCAGCATTTT. Its translation: CASSEGLQGAGNQPQHF. The gene calls are TRBV5-1 and TRBJ1-5; TRBD1 matches at 9 bases. This CDR3 is built from 17 residues. Germline V gene sequence: CDR1 SGHRS, CDR2 YFSETQ. V was pared by 4 bases and J by 2 bases, with 10 bases of the junction left unmatched.

The CDR3 is CASSPLSARFEQYF. CDR3 nucleotide sequence: TGTGCCAGCAGTCCTCTGAGCGCGCGCTTCGAGCAGTACTTC. The rearrangement joins TRBV7-6 to TRBJ2-7; the D is unclear. Germline values: CDR1 SGHVS, CDR2 FNYEAQ. This CDR3 contains 14 residues. V was clipped by 6 bases and J by 6 bases, with 18 bases between them.

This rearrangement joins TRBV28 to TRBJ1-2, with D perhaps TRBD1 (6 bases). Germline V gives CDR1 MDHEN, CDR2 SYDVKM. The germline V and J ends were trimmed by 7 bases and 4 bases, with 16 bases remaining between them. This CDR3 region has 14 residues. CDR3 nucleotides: TGTGCCAGCACCCTACCGGGGGGCGCCTATGGCTACACCTTC. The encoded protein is CASTLPGGAYGYTF.

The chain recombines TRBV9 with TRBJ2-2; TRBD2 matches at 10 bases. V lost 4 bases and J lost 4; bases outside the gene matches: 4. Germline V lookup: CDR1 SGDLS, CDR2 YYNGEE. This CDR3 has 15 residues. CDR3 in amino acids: CASSTRLAGTGELFF. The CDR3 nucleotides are TGTGCCAGCAGCACCCGACTAGCGGGCACCGGGGAGCTGTTTTTT.

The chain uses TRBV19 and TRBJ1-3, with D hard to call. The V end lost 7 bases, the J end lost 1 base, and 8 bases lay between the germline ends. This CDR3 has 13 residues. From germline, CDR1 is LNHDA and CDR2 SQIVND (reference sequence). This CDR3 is CASTEVSGNTIYF. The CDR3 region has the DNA TGTGCCAGTACTGAGGTATCTGGAAACACCATATATTTT.

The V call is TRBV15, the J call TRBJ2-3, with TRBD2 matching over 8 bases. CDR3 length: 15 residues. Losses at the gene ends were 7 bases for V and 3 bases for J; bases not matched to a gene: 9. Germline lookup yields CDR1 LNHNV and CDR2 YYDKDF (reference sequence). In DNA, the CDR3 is TGTGCCACCAAAAAGCGGGGGAGGGGAACAGATACGCAGTATTTT. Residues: CATKKRGRGTDTQYF.

CDR3 bases: TGTGCCAGCAGCTTGGGTCGTCGGACAGGGGAATTCACAGATACGCAGTATTTT. It encodes CASSLGRRTGEFTDTQYF. The chain couples TRBV5-4 to TRBJ2-3, with TRBD1 matching 9 bases. This CDR3 comprises 18 residues. Germline trimming cut 0 bases from V and 2 bases from J; bases unmatched to any gene: 10. Germline V lookup: CDR1 SGHNT, CDR2 YYREEE (reference sequence). The full variable domain, with the rest looked up from reference TRBV5-4 and TRBJ2-3, is ETGVTQSPTHLIKTRGQQVTLRCSSQSGHNTVSWYQQALGQGPQFIFQYYREEENGRGNFPPRFSGLQFPNYSSELNVNALELDDSALYLCASSLGRRTGEFTDTQYFGPGTRLTVL.

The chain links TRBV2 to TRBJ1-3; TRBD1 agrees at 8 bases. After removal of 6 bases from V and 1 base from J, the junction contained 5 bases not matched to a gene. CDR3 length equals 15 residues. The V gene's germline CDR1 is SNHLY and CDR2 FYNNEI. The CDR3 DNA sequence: TGTGCCAGCAGGGATACAGGGGGATCTGGAAACACCATATATTTT. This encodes CASRDTGGSGNTIYF.

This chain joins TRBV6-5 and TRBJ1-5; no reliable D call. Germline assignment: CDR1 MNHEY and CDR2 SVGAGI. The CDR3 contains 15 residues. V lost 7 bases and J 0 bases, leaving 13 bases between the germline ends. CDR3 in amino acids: CASKLGEYSNQPQHF. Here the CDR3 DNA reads TGTGCCAGCAAGTTGGGCGAGTATAGCAATCAGCCCCAGCATTTT.

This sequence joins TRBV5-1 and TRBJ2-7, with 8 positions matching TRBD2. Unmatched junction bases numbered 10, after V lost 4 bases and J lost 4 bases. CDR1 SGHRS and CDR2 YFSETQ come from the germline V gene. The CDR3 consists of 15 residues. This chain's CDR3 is CASSHTAGGGYEQYF. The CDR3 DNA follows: TGCGCCAGCAGCCACACGGCGGGGGGTGGGTACGAGCAGTACTTC.

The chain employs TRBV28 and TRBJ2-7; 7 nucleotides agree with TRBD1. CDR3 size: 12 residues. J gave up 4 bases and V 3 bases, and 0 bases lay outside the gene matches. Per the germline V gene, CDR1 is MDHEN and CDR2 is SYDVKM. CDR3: CASSLTGYEQYF. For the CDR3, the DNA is TGTGCCAGCAGTTTGACAGGGTACGAGCAGTACTTC.

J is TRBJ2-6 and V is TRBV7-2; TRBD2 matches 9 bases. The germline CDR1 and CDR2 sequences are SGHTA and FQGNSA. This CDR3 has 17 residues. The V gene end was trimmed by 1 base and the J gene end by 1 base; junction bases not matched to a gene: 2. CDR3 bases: TGTGCCAGCAGCTTAGTGGCGGGAGGGTCTGGGGCCAACGTCCTGACTTTC. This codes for CASSLVAGGSGANVLTF.

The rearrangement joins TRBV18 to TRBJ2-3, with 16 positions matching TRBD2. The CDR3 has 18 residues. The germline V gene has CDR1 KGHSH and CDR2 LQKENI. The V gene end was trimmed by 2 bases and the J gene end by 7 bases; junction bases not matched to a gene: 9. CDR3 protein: CASSPEGLAGGPRYTQYF. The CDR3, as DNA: TGTGCCAGCTCACCAGAGGGACTAGCGGGAGGGCCGAGATATACGCAGTATTTT. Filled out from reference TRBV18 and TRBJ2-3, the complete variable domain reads NAGVMQNPRHLVRRRGQEARLRCSPMKGHSHVYWYRQLPEEGLKFMVYLQKENIIDESGMPKERFSAEFPKEGPSILRIQQVVRGDSAAYFCASSPEGLAGGPRYTQYFGPGTRLTVL.

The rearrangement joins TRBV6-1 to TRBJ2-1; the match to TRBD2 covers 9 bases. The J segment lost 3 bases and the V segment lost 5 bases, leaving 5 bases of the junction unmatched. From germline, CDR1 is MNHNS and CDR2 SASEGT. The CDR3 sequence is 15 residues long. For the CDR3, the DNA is TGTGCCAGCAGTTCCCCTAGCGGGATCTACAATGAGCAGTTCTTC. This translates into CASSSPSGIYNEQFF.

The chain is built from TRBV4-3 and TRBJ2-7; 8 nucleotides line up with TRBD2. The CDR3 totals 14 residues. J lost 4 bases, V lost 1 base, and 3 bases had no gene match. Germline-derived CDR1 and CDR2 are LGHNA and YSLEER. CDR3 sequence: CASSQAGRGYEQYF. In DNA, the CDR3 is TGCGCCAGCAGCCAAGCCGGGAGGGGTTACGAGCAGTACTTC.

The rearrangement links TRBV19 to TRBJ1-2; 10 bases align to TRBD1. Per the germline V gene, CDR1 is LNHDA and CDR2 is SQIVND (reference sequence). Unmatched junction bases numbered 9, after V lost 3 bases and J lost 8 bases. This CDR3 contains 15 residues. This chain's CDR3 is CASSIPGQGLRGYTF. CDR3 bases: TGTGCCAGTAGTATCCCGGGACAGGGGTTGCGAGGCTACACCTTC.

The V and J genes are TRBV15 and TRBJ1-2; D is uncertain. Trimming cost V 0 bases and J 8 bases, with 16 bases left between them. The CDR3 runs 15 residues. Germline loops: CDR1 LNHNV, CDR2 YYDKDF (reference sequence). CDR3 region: CATSRDTGGRGGYTF. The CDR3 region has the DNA TGTGCCACCAGCAGAGATACCGGCGGCCGCGGGGGCTACACCTTC.